Listed below are T cell receptor beta chains from one sample, sequenced in a study of shared clonotypes between healthy human individuals. The data were produced by immunoSEQ multiplex PCR, yet TCRdb's version contains in-frame clones alone and is incomplete. The sample includes hundreds of thousands of clones, 85% to 95% of them seen just once. Sequenced material: naive CD8+ T cells sorted from blood. Receptors originate from a woman in her thirties in good health. CDR3s include the opening cysteine and the closing phenylalanine or tryptophan. The D gene is left open where the match is weak. Clone size is stated in some rows and not others, as once, few, many or a class when expanded.

d_gene	abundance	j_gene	v_gene	CDR3nt	CDR3aa
-	-	TRBJ1-5	TRBV4-1	TGCGCCAGCAGCCGCCGACTTGGGATTGTGTCCGGCAATCAGCCCCAGCATTTT	CASSRRLGIVSGNQPQHF
TRBD2	-	TRBJ2-1	TRBV2	TGTGCCAGCAGTGAAGGACTAGCGGTTTACAATGAACAGTTCTTC	CASSEGLAVYNEQFF
-	-	TRBJ2-7	TRBV11-3	TGTGCCAGCAGCCGAGGGGGACCTTCCTACGAGCAGTACTTC	CASSRGGPSYEQYF
TRBD1	-	TRBJ2-2	TRBV7-8	TGTGCCAGCAGCATCAACCCGGGACAGGGAAACACCGGGGAGCTGTTTTTT	CASSINPGQGNTGELFF
-	-	TRBJ2-2	TRBV19	TGTGCCAGTAGTATAGCTCTCGGGGAGCTGTTTTTT	CASSIALGELFF
-	few	TRBJ2-7	TRBV7-9	TGTGCCAGCAGCTGGGGGGGCAGCCGGGTCGAGCAGTACTTC	CASSWGGSRVEQYF
-	once	TRBJ1-1	TRBV5-4	TGTGCCAGCAGCTTGGTCGGTTTAGGGTTTGTTACTGAAGCTTTCTTT	CASSLVGLGFVTEAFF
-	-	TRBJ1-2	TRBV10-2	TGCGCCACTCCCATGCCTGGGGGCTATGGCTACACCTTC	CATPMPGGYGYTF
-	-	TRBJ2-5	TRBV6-5	TGTGCCAGCAGAGCATGGGAGACCCAGTACTTC	CASRAWETQYF
TRBD1	-	TRBJ1-4	TRBV4-1	TGCGCCAGCAGCCAAACAGGGGGCGTCGGTGAAAAACTGTTTTTT	CASSQTGGVGEKLFF
TRBD2	-	TRBJ2-7	TRBV19	TGTGCCAGTAGTATATATAGCGGGAGCTACGAGCAGTACTTC	CASSIYSGSYEQYF
-	-	TRBJ1-1	TRBV28	TGTGCCAGCAGTTTCCGGGATGCCGCTGAAGCTTTCTTT	CASSFRDAAEAFF
-	-	TRBJ2-1	TRBV27	TGTGCCAGCAGTCGGATTGGCGATGAGCAGTTCTTC	CASSRIGDEQFF
TRBD1	-	TRBJ1-2	TRBV10-1	TGCGCCAGCAGTGAGTCAAGGACAGGCTATGGCTACACCTTC	CASSESRTGYGYTF
-	-	TRBJ2-7	TRBV5-6	TGTGCCAGCAGCGGAGGGGGGAGGGAGCAGTACTTC	CASSGGGREQYF
-	-	TRBJ1-1	TRBV13	TGTGCCAGCAGCCAAGGGACCACTGAAGCTTTCTTT	CASSQGTTEAFF
-	-	TRBJ1-1	TRBV6-1	TGTGCCAGCACTTCCTGGGGGTCTGAAGCTTTCTTT	CASTSWGSEAFF
-	-	TRBJ2-1	TRBV28	TGTGCCAGCAGTTTCGCCGGAAACTACAATGAGCAGTTCTTC	CASSFAGNYNEQFF
TRBD2	-	TRBJ2-1	TRBV4-1	TGCGCCAGCAGCCACCCCAGGAGCGGGAGCTCCTACAATGAGCAGTTCTTC	CASSHPRSGSSYNEQFF
-	-	TRBJ2-2	TRBV13	TGTGCCAGCAGTCCAGGTACCGGGGAGCTGTTTTTT	CASSPGTGELFF
TRBD2	-	TRBJ2-1	TRBV10-3	TGTGCCATCAGTGAGTCGCCTAGCGGCAATGAGCAGTTCTTC	CAISESPSGNEQFF
TRBD2	once	TRBJ2-7	TRBV2	TGTGCCAGCAGTGATGGGGGACTAGTCTACGAGCAGTACTTC	CASSDGGLVYEQYF
TRBD1	-	TRBJ2-7	TRBV27	TGTGCCAGCAGGCTTACAGGGGCTCCCCACGAGCAGTACTTC	CASRLTGAPHEQYF
TRBD1	-	TRBJ2-7	TRBV19	TGTGCCACCGAGACAGGGGCGGGCGAGCAGTACTTC	CATETGAGEQYF
-	-	TRBJ1-1	TRBV7-9	TGTGCCCTCCAAGCGACAGGGAACACTGAAGCTTTCTTT	CALQATGNTEAFF